These T cell receptor beta chains were read from a single sample in a study of blood T cells in healthy people across ages. One entry per CDR3 protein results from TCRdb running MiXCR on the 5' RACE reads. This table holds about 680,000 distinct CDR3 sequences, 45% to 50% found once. Sequencing was performed on blood. These receptors were collected from a woman aged 55-69 years in good health. CDR3s include the opening cysteine and the closing phenylalanine or tryptophan. The D gene is left open where the match is weak. The size of a clone is reported for some rows only, either as once, few or many, or as a class for expanded clones.

d_call: .
v_call: TRBV20-1
cdr3_length: 12
j_call: TRBJ2-5
clone_size: once
cdr3_aa: CSAPTRTETQYF
cdr3_nt: TGCAGTGCTCCAACACGGACAGAGACCCAGTACTTC

d_call: TRBD1
v_call: TRBV7-3
cdr3_length: 14
j_call: TRBJ1-1
clone_size: .
cdr3_aa: CASSVGQGITEAFF
cdr3_nt: TGTGCCAGCAGCGTCGGACAGGGCATCACTGAAGCTTTCTTT

d_call: .
v_call: TRBV14
cdr3_length: 15
j_call: TRBJ2-7
clone_size: .
cdr3_aa: CASSPRALRRHEQYF
cdr3_nt: TGTGCCAGCAGCCCCCGGGCCCTCAGAAGGCACGAGCAGTACTTC

d_call: .
v_call: TRBV5-1
cdr3_length: 14
j_call: TRBJ2-3
clone_size: .
cdr3_aa: CASSLTGTGDTQYF
cdr3_nt: TGCGCCAGCAGCTTGACAGGGACTGGGGATACGCAGTATTTT

d_call: TRBD2
v_call: TRBV10-2
cdr3_length: 14
j_call: TRBJ2-2
clone_size: .
cdr3_aa: CATDKTSVGGELFF
cdr3_nt: TGCGCCACCGACAAAACTAGCGTTGGCGGGGAGCTGTTTTTT

d_call: .
v_call: TRBV20-1
cdr3_length: 15
j_call: TRBJ1-1
clone_size: .
cdr3_aa: CSARSGGSMNTEAFF
cdr3_nt: TGCAGTGCTAGATCGGGGGGGTCAATGAACACTGAAGCTTTCTTT

d_call: .
v_call: TRBV5-1
cdr3_length: 14
j_call: TRBJ2-7
clone_size: .
cdr3_aa: CASSFLDGSYEQYF
cdr3_nt: TGCGCCAGCAGCTTTCTGGACGGCTCCTACGAGCAGTACTTC

d_call: TRBD2
v_call: TRBV7-9
cdr3_length: 19
j_call: TRBJ2-3
clone_size: .
cdr3_aa: CASSLGRGGIAGDPDTQYF
cdr3_nt: TGTGCCAGCAGCTTAGGTCGGGGCGGGATAGCGGGAGATCCAGATACGCAGTATTTT

d_call: .
v_call: TRBV7-9
cdr3_length: 15
j_call: TRBJ2-7
clone_size: .
cdr3_aa: CASSSQKGRFNEQYF
cdr3_nt: TGTGCCAGCAGCTCCCAAAAGGGCCGCTTTAACGAGCAGTACTTC

d_call: TRBD2
v_call: TRBV20-1
cdr3_length: 16
j_call: TRBJ2-1
clone_size: once
cdr3_aa: CSAMDTSGSSYNEQFF
cdr3_nt: TGCAGTGCTATGGACACTAGCGGGAGTTCCTACAATGAGCAGTTCTTC

d_call: .
v_call: TRBV29-1
cdr3_length: 13
j_call: TRBJ2-1
clone_size: few
cdr3_aa: CSVSNRDYNEQFF
cdr3_nt: TGCAGCGTTTCGAACAGGGATTACAATGAGCAGTTCTTC

d_call: TRBD2
v_call: TRBV12-5
cdr3_length: 19
j_call: TRBJ2-1
clone_size: once
cdr3_aa: CASGPGLAALGSSCNEQFF
cdr3_nt: TGTGCTAGTGGTCCCGGACTAGCGGCCCTCGGAAGCTCCTGCAATGAGCAGTTCTTC

d_call: .
v_call: TRBV7-2
cdr3_length: 14
j_call: TRBJ2-5
clone_size: once
cdr3_aa: CASSFQGGDETQYF
cdr3_nt: TGTGCCAGCAGCTTCCAGGGGGGAGACGAGACCCAGTACTTC

d_call: .
v_call: TRBV10-3
cdr3_length: 14
j_call: TRBJ2-1
clone_size: .
cdr3_aa: CAISDRAGTDEQFF
cdr3_nt: TGTGCCATCAGTGATAGGGCAGGGACGGATGAGCAGTTCTTC

d_call: .
v_call: TRBV20-1
cdr3_length: 15
j_call: TRBJ2-7
clone_size: .
cdr3_aa: CSARDPRGSSDEQYF
cdr3_nt: TGCAGTGCTAGAGATCCCCGGGGGTCCAGTGACGAGCAGTACTTC

d_call: .
v_call: TRBV12-3/TRBV12-4
cdr3_length: 13
j_call: TRBJ2-7
clone_size: .
cdr3_aa: CASSTGLRDEQYF
cdr3_nt: TGTGCCAGCAGTACAGGGTTGAGGGACGAGCAGTACTTC

d_call: .
v_call: TRBV29-1
cdr3_length: 14
j_call: TRBJ1-1
clone_size: .
cdr3_aa: CSALQGRENTEAFF
cdr3_nt: TGCAGCGCCCTTCAGGGACGGGAGAACACTGAAGCTTTCTTT

d_call: TRBD1
v_call: TRBV7-9
cdr3_length: 13
j_call: TRBJ2-4
clone_size: .
cdr3_aa: CASNIGQGNIQYF
cdr3_nt: TGTGCCAGCAATATTGGACAGGGAAACATTCAGTACTTC

d_call: .
v_call: TRBV6-2/TRBV6-3
cdr3_length: 18
j_call: TRBJ2-7
clone_size: .
cdr3_aa: CASSYSIGPGAFSYEQYF
cdr3_nt: TGTGCCAGCAGTTACTCGATCGGGCCTGGGGCCTTCTCCTACGAGCAGTACTTC

d_call: TRBD1
v_call: TRBV6-2/TRBV6-3
cdr3_length: 15
j_call: TRBJ2-1
clone_size: .
cdr3_aa: CASSYRDSSYNEQFF
cdr3_nt: TGTGCCAGCAGTTATCGGGACAGCTCCTACAATGAGCAGTTCTTC

d_call: .
v_call: TRBV5-1
cdr3_length: 14
j_call: TRBJ1-4
clone_size: few
cdr3_aa: CASSLGGSNEKLFF
cdr3_nt: TGCGCCAGCAGCTTGGGAGGTAGTAATGAAAAACTGTTTTTT

d_call: .
v_call: TRBV20-1
cdr3_length: 13
j_call: TRBJ1-2
clone_size: .
cdr3_aa: CSARVASHYGYTF
cdr3_nt: TGCAGTGCTAGAGTGGCCAGCCACTATGGCTACACCTTC

d_call: .
v_call: TRBV11-2
cdr3_length: 14
j_call: TRBJ2-7
clone_size: once
cdr3_aa: CANSLLLQGYEQYF
cdr3_nt: TGTGCCAACAGCTTACTACTACAGGGCTACGAGCAGTACTTC

d_call: .
v_call: TRBV27
cdr3_length: 12
j_call: TRBJ2-7
clone_size: few
cdr3_aa: CASSSTYNEQYF
cdr3_nt: TGTGCCAGCAGTTCGACTTACAATGAGCAGTACTTC

d_call: TRBD2
v_call: TRBV6-6
cdr3_length: 15
j_call: TRBJ2-7
clone_size: .
cdr3_aa: CASSYAKSSGYEQYF
cdr3_nt: TGTGCCAGCAGTTACGCGAAATCTAGCGGCTACGAGCAGTACTTC

d_call: TRBD1
v_call: TRBV24-1
cdr3_length: 18
j_call: TRBJ2-5
clone_size: .
cdr3_aa: CATSSIFPDRKVQETQYF
cdr3_nt: TGTGCCACCAGTTCCATATTCCCGGACAGGAAAGTCCAAGAGACCCAGTACTTC

d_call: .
v_call: TRBV10-3
cdr3_length: 13
j_call: TRBJ2-3
clone_size: .
cdr3_aa: CAIKDSDTDTQYF
cdr3_nt: TGTGCCATCAAGGATTCAGACACAGATACGCAGTATTTT

d_call: TRBD2
v_call: TRBV20-1
cdr3_length: 16
j_call: TRBJ2-5
clone_size: many
cdr3_aa: CSARAGTSGNQATQYF
cdr3_nt: TGCAGTGCTAGAGCAGGGACTAGCGGGAATCAGGCGACCCAGTACTTC

d_call: TRBD1
v_call: TRBV6-5
cdr3_length: 15
j_call: TRBJ1-6
clone_size: .
cdr3_aa: CARDPRQGSNSPLHF
cdr3_nt: TGTGCCAGGGACCCCAGACAGGGATCGAATTCACCCCTCCACTTT

d_call: .
v_call: TRBV5-4
cdr3_length: 15
j_call: TRBJ2-7
clone_size: .
cdr3_aa: CASTPQPTASYEQYF
cdr3_nt: TGTGCCAGCACCCCTCAACCCACAGCTTCCTACGAGCAGTACTTC

d_call: .
v_call: TRBV6-2/TRBV6-3
cdr3_length: 14
j_call: TRBJ1-1
clone_size: .
cdr3_aa: CASSLRGGRTEAFF
cdr3_nt: TGTGCCAGCAGTTTAAGGGGAGGTCGCACTGAAGCTTTCTTT

d_call: .
v_call: TRBV7-8
cdr3_length: 13
j_call: TRBJ2-7
clone_size: .
cdr3_aa: CASNLKGDYEQYF
cdr3_nt: TGTGCCAGCAACTTAAAGGGGGACTACGAGCAGTACTTC

d_call: .
v_call: TRBV5-1
cdr3_length: 16
j_call: TRBJ2-1
clone_size: .
cdr3_aa: CASSLAASSSYNEQFF
cdr3_nt: TGCGCCAGCAGCTTGGCCGCTAGCAGCTCTTACAATGAGCAGTTCTTC

d_call: .
v_call: TRBV9
cdr3_length: 17
j_call: TRBJ2-1
clone_size: once
cdr3_aa: CASSVATAPHGDNEQFF
cdr3_nt: TGTGCCAGCAGCGTAGCTACGGCCCCTCACGGCGACAATGAGCAGTTCTTC

d_call: .
v_call: TRBV4-3
cdr3_length: 17
j_call: TRBJ2-1
clone_size: few
cdr3_aa: CASSQEGSWGHYNEQFF
cdr3_nt: TGCGCCAGCAGCCAAGAGGGCAGCTGGGGACATTACAATGAGCAGTTCTTC

d_call: .
v_call: TRBV6-2/TRBV6-3
cdr3_length: 15
j_call: TRBJ1-5
clone_size: few
cdr3_aa: CASRALGQSNQPQHF
cdr3_nt: TGTGCCAGCAGGGCCCTAGGCCAGAGCAATCAGCCCCAGCATTTT

d_call: .
v_call: TRBV7-8
cdr3_length: 14
j_call: TRBJ2-3
clone_size: many
cdr3_aa: CASSLPGVTDTQYF
cdr3_nt: TGTGCCAGCAGCTTGCCGGGAGTGACAGATACGCAGTATTTT